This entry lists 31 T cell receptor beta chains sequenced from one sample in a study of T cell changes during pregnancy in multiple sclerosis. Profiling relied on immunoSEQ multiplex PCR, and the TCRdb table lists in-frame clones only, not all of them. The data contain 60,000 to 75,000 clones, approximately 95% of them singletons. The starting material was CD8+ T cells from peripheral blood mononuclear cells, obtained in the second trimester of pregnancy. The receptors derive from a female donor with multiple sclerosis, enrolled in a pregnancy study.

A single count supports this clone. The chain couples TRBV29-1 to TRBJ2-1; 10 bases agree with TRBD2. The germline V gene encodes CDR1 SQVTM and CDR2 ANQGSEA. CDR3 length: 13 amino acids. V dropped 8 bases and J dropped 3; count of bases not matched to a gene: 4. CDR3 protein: CSLGLADYNEQFF. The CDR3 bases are TGCAGCCTTGGACTAGCGGACTACAATGAGCAGTTCTTC.

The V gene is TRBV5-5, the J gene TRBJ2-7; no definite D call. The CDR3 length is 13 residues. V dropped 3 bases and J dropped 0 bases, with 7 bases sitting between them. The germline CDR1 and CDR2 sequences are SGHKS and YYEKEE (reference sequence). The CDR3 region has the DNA TGTGCCAGCAGCTGGTACAGCTCCTACGAGCAGTACTTC. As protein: CASSWYSSYEQYF.

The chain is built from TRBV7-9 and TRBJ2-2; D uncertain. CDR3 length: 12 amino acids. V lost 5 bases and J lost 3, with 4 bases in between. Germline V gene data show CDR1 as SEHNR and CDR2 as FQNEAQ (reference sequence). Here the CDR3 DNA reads TGTGCCAGCAGCCTCTACACCGGGGAGCTGTTTTTT. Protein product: CASSLYTGELFF.

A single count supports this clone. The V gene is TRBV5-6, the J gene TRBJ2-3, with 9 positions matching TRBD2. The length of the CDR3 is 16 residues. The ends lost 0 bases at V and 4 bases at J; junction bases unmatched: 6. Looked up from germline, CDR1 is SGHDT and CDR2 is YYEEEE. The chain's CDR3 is CASSLGAGGLSDTQYF. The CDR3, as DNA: TGTGCCAGCAGCTTGGGGGCGGGAGGGCTCTCAGATACGCAGTATTTT.

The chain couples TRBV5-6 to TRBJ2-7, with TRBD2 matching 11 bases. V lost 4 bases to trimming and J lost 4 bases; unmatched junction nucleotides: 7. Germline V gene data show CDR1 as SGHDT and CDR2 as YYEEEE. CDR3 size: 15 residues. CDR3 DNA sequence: TGTGCCAGCAGCGCATTAGCGGGAGGGGGTTACGAGCAGTACTTC. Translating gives CASSALAGGGYEQYF.

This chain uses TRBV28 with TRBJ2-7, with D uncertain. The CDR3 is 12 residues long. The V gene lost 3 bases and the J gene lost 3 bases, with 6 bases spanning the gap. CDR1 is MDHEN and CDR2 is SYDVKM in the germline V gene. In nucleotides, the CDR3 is TGTGCCAGCAGTTTCCCCAACTACGAGCAGTACTTC. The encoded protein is CASSFPNYEQYF.

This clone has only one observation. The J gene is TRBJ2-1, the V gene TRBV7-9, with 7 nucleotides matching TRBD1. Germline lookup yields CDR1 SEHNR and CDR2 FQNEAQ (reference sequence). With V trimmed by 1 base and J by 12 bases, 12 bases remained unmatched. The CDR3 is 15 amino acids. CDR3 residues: CASSLVATGDLGQFF. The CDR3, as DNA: TGTGCCAGCAGCTTAGTAGCCACAGGGGATTTGGGGCAGTTCTTC. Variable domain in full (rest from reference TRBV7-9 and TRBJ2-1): DTGVSQNPRHKITKRGQNVTFRCDPISEHNRLYWYRQTLGQGPEFLTYFQNEAQLEKSRLLSDRFSAERPKGSFSTLEIQRTEQGDSAMYLCASSLVATGDLGQFFGPGTRLTVL.

The CDR3 reads CASRPGADTQYF. In DNA form, the CDR3 reads TGTGCCAGCCGCCCAGGCGCAGATACGCAGTATTTT. The chain has TRBV27 and TRBJ2-3; no definite D call. Looked up from germline, CDR1 is MNHEY and CDR2 is SMNVEV (reference sequence). Trimming removed 8 bases from V and 4 bases from J, with 10 bases in between. The CDR3 covers 12 residues.

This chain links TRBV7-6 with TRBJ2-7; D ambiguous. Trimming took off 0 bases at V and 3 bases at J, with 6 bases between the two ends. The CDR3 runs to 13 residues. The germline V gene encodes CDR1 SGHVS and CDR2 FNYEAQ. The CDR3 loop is CASSLAKNYEQYF. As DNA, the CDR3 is TGTGCCAGCAGCTTAGCCAAAAACTACGAGCAGTACTTC.

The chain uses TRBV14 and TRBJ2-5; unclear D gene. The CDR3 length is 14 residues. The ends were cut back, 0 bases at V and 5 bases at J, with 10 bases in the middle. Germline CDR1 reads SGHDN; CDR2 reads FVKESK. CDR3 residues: CASSQEATPETQYF. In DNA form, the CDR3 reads TGTGCCAGCAGCCAAGAGGCGACACCTGAGACCCAGTACTTC.

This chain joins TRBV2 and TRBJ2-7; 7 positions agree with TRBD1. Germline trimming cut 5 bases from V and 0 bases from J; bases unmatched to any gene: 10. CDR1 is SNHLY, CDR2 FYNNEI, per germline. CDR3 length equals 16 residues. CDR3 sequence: CASSQLRTGSSYEQYF. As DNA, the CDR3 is TGTGCCAGCAGTCAGCTCAGGACAGGAAGCTCCTACGAGCAGTACTTC.

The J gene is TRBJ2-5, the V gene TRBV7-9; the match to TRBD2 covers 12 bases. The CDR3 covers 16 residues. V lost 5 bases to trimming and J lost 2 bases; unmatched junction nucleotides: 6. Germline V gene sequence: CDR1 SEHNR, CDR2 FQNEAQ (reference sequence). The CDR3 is CASSPRTSGTQETQYF. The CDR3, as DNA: TGTGCCAGCAGCCCTCGGACTAGCGGGACACAAGAGACCCAGTACTTC.

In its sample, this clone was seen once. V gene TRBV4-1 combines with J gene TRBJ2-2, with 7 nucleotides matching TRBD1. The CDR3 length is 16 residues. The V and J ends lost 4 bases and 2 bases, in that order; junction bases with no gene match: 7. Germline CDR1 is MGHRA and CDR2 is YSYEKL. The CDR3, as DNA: TGCGCCAGCAGCCCTAAGGGACAGACAAACACCGGGGAGCTGTTTTTT. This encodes CASSPKGQTNTGELFF.

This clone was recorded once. This chain's CDR3 is CASSSPGTSVMRKYF. In DNA, the CDR3 is TGTGCCAGCAGCTCACCCGGGACTAGTGTAATGAGGAAGTACTTC. The V gene is TRBV9, the J gene TRBJ2-7, with 8 positions matching TRBD2. Germline trimming cut 4 bases from V and 11 bases from J; bases unmatched to any gene: 17. This CDR3 has 15 residues. Germline loops: CDR1 SGDLS, CDR2 YYNGEE.

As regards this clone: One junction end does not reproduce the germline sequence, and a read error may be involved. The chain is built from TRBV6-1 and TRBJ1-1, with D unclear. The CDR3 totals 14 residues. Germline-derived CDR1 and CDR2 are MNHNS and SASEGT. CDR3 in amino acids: CASSDLARGTEAFF. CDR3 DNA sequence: TGTGCCAGCAGTGACCTTGCCCGTGGTACTGAGGCTTTCTTT.

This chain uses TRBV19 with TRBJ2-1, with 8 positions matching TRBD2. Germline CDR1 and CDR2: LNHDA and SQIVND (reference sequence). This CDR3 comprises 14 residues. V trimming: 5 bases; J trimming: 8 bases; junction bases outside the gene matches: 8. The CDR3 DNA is TGTGCCAGTAGTCCGGCGGGAGGAGACTATGAGCAGTTCTTC. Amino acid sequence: CASSPAGGDYEQFF.

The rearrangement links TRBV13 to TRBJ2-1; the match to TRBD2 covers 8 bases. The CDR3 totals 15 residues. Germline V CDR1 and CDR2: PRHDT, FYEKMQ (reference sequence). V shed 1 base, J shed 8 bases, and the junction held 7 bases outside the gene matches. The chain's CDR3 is CASSLEGGRSYEQFF. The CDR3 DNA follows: TGTGCCAGCAGCTTAGAGGGCGGGAGGAGCTATGAGCAGTTCTTC.

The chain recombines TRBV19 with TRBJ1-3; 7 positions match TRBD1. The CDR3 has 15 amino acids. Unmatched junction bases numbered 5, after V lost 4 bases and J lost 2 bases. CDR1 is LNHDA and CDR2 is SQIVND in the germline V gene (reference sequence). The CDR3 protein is CASSSAQGAGNTIYF. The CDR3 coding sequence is TGTGCCAGTAGTAGTGCCCAGGGGGCTGGAAACACCATATATTTT.

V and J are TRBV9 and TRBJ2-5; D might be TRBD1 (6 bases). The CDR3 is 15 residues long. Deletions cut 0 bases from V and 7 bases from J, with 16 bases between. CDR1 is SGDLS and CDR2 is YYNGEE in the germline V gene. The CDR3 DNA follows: TGTGCCAGCAGCGTAGCTACGGCACAGGGTGGGACCCAGTACTTC. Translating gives CASSVATAQGGTQYF.

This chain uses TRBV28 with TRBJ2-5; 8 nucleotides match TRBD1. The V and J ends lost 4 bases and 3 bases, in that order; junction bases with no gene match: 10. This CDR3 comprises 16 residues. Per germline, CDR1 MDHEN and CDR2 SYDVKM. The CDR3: CASSSTSSTGEETQYF. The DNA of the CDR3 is TGTGCCAGCAGTTCAACCTCGTCGACAGGGGAAGAGACCCAGTACTTC.

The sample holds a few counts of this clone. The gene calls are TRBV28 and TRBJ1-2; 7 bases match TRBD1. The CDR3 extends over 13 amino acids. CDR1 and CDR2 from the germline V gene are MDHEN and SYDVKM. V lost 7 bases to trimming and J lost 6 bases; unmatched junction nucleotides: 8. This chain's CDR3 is CASKDDRANGYTF. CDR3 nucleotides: TGTGCCAGCAAAGACGACAGGGCGAATGGCTACACCTTC.

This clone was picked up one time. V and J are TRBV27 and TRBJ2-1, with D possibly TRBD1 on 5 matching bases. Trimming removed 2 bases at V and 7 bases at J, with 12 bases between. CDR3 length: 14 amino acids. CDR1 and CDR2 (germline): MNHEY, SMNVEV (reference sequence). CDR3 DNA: TGTGCCAGCAGTTTAGGTGGAGCAGGGAATGAGCAGTTCTTC. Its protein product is CASSLGGAGNEQFF.

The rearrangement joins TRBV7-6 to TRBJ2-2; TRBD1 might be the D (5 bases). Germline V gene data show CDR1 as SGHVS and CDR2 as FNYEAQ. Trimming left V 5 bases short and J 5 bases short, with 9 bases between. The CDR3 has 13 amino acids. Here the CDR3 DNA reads TGTGCCAGCAGCCCAACAGGAACCGGGGAGCTGTTTTTT. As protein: CASSPTGTGELFF.

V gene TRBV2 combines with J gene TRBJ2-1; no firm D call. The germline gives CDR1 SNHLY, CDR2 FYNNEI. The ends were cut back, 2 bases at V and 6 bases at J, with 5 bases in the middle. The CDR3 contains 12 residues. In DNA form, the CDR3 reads TGTGCCAGCAGTGAACACGGCAATGAGCAGTTCTTC. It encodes CASSEHGNEQFF. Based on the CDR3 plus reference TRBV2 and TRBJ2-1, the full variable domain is EPEVTQTPSHQVTQMGQEVILRCVPISNHLYFYWYRQILGQKVEFLVSFYNNEISEKSEIFDDQFSVERPDGSNFTLKIRSTKLEDSAMYFCASSEHGNEQFFGPGTRLTVL.

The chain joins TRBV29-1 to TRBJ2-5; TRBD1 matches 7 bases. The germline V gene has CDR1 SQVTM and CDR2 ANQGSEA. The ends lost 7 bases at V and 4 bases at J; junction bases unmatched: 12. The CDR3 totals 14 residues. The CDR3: CSAGRQGVIETQYF. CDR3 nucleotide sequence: TGCAGCGCTGGCCGGCAGGGGGTTATAGAGACCCAGTACTTC.

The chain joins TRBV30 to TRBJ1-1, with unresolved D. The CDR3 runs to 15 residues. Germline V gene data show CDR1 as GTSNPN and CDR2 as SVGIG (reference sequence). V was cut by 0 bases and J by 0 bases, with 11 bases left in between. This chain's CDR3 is CAWSVAGLMNTEAFF. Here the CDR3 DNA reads TGTGCCTGGAGTGTAGCTGGGCTGATGAACACTGAAGCTTTCTTT.

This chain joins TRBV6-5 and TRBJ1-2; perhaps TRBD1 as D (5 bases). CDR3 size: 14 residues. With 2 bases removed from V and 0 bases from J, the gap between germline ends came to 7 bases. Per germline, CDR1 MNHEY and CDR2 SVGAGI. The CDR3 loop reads CASSYRGSNYGYTF. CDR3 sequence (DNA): TGTGCCAGCAGTTACCGGGGGTCTAACTATGGCTACACCTTC.

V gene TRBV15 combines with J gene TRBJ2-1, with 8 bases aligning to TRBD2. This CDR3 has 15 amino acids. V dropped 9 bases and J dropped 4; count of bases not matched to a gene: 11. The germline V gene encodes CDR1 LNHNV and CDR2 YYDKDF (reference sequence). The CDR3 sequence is CATTVRGLAYNEQFF. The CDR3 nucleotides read TGTGCCACGACCGTACGTGGACTAGCTTACAATGAGCAGTTCTTC.

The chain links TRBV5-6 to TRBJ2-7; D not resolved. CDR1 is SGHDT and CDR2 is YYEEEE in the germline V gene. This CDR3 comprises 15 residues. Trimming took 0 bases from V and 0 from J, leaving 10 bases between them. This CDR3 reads CASSLGFGTSYEQYF. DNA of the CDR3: TGTGCCAGCAGCTTGGGTTTTGGCACCTCCTACGAGCAGTACTTC.

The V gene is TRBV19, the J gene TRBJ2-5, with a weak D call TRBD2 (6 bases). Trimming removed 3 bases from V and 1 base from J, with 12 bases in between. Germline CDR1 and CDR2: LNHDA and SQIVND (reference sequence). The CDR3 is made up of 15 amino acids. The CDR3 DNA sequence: TGTGCCAGTAGTATCATTATTAGCGGCCAAGAGACCCAGTACTTC. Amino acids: CASSIIISGQETQYF.

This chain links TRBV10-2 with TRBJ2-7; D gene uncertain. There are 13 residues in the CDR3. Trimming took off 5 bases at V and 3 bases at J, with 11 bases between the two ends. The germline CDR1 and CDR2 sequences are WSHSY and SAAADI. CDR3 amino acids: CASSMGQRYEQYF. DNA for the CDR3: TGCGCCAGCAGTATGGGCCAACGCTACGAGCAGTACTTC.